This T cell receptor (beta chain) was identified during a study of human T cells and chemical hapten exposure. The CDR3 contains 15 residues. Trimming removed 5 bases from V and 6 bases from J; junction bases left unmatched: 11. The germline gives CDR1 SGHVS, CDR2 FNYEAQ. Time point here: patch test 2, 6 weeks after DPC sensitization. Sample treatment: therapeutic diphenylcyclopropenone sensitization with weekly scalp DPC. Sequencing started from total RNA isolated from unfractionated whole blood. This clonotype has at least ten counts. Its antigen is unidentified. The study's library attached unique molecular identifiers to single cDNA molecules. TCRdb passed the RACE reads through MiXCR, listing each CDR3 protein once. The data show about 85,000 distinct CDR3 sequences, about 9.9% seen once. Study-wide findings and caveats: Because all patients had alopecia, their immune responses might differ from healthy ones.

V usage is TRBV7-6 and J usage is TRBJ2-5; 8 bases are shared with TRBD1. The source was whole blood, collected in connection with sensitization to the hapten diphenylcyclopropenone (DPC). The clonotype was recovered from a man between 18 and 35 years old with alopecia areata. Some clones in this sample may be carry-over from other donors' samples. The CDR3 spells CASSRESQGVKTQYF. The CDR3 bases are TGTGCCAGCAGCCGGGAGTCACAGGGGGTAAAGACCCAGTACTTC.